The clone carrying this T cell receptor beta chain appeared many times. Its antigen is unknown. TCR alpha and beta CDR3 regions were amplified from RNA using iRepertoire nested multiplex PCR. TCRdb fed the multiplex PCR reads into MiXCR, producing one record per CDR3 protein. The sample includes about 130,000 distinct CDR3 sequences, less than 30% of them seen just once. V lost 6 bases to trimming and J lost 6 bases; unmatched junction nucleotides: 10. Germline V gene sequence: CDR1 MGHDK, CDR2 SYGVNS. The CDR3 runs to 14 residues. This entry is derived from a study of glioma-infiltrating T cells. Whole-study results and caveats: Above-expected tissue-blood divergence occurred in all gliomas, most in low-grade ones.

The gene calls are TRBV25-1 and TRBJ2-7; 8 bases are a match to TRBD1. The receptor's source is a human donor with low-grade glioma or glioblastoma, undergoing nonglioma brain surgery, or in good health (not recorded which). Sequences were obtained from glioma tissue, nonneoplastic brain tissue, or PBMCs (not recorded which). CDR3 sequence reads: CASSKDRDAGEQYF. Written as DNA, the CDR3 is TGTGCCAGCAGCAAGGACAGGGACGCCGGCGAGCAGTACTTC.